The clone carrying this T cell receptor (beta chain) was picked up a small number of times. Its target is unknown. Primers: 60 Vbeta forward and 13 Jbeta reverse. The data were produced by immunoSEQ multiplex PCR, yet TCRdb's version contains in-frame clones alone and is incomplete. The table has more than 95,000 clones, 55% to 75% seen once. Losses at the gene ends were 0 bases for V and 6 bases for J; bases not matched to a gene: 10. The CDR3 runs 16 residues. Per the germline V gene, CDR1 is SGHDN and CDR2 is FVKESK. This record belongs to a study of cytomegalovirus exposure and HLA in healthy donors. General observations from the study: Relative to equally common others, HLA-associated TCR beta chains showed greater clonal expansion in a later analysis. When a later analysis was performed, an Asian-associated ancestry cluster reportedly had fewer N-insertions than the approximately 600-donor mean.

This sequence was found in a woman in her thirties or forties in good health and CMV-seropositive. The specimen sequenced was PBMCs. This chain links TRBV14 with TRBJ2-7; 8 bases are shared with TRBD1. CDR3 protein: CASSQDGGTGVGEQYF. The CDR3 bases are TGTGCCAGCAGCCAAGATGGAGGGACAGGTGTAGGCGAGCAGTACTTC.